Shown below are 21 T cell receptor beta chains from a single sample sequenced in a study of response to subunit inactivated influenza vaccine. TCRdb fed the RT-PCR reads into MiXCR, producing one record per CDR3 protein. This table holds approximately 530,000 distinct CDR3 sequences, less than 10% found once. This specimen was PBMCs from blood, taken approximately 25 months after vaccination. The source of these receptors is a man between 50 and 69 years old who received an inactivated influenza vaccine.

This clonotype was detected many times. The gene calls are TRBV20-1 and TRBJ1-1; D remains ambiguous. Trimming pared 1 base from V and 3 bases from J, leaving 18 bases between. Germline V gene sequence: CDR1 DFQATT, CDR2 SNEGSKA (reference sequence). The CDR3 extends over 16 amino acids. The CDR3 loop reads CSARVFRPTLDTEAFF. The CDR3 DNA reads TGCAGTGCTAGAGTCTTCCGGCCGACCCTCGACACTGAAGCTTTCTTT.

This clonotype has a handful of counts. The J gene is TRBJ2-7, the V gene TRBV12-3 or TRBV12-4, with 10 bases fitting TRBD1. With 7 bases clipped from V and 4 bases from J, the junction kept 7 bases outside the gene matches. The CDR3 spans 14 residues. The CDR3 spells CASTPRDRGYEQYF. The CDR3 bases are TGTGCCAGCACCCCCCGGGACAGGGGTTACGAGCAGTACTTC.

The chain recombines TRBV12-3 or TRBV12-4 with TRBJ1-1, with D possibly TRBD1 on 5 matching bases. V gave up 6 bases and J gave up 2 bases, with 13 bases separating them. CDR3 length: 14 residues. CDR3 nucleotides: TGTGCCAGCAGACACGGGGGTGCAAACACTGAAGCTTTCTTT. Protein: CASRHGGANTEAFF.

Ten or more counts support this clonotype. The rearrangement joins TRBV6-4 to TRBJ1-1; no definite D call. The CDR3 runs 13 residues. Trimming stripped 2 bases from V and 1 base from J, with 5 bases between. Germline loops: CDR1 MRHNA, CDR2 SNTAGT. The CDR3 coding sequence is TGTGCCAGCAGTGACAGGGAGAACACTGAAGCTTTCTTT. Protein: CASSDRENTEAFF.

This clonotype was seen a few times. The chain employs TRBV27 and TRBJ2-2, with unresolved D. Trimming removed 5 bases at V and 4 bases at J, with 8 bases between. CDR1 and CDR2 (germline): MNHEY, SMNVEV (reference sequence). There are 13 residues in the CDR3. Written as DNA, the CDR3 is TGTGCCAGCAGTCCCCAGATCACCGGGGAGCTGTTTTTT. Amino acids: CASSPQITGELFF.

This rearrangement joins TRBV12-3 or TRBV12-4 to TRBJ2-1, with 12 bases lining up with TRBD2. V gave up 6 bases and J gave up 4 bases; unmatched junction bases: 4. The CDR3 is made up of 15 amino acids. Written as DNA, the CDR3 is TGTGCCAGCAGAAGACTAGCGGGAGCTTACAATGAGCAGTTCTTC. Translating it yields CASRRLAGAYNEQFF.

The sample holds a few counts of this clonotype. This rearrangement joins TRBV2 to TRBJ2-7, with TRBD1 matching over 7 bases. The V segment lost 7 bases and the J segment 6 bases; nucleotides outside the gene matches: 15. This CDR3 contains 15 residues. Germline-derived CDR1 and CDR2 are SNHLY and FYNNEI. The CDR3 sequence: CASTNFRDSIGEQYF. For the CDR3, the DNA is TGTGCCAGCACTAACTTCCGGGACAGTATTGGCGAGCAGTACTTC.

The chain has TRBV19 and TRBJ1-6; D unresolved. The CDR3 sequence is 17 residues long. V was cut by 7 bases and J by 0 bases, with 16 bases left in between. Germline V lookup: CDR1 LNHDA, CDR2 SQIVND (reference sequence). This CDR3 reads CASTPDGRSSYNSPLHF. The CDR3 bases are TGTGCCAGTACCCCAGACGGGCGGAGCTCCTATAATTCACCCCTCCACTTT.

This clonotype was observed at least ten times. Written as DNA, the CDR3 is TGTGCCAGCAGTTTAGGGAGCAGGACCACTGAAGCTTTCTTT. It yields the protein CASSLGSRTTEAFF. The chain joins TRBV12-3 or TRBV12-4 to TRBJ1-1; D is ambiguous. The germline V and J ends were trimmed by 1 base and 4 bases, with 10 bases remaining between them. There are 14 residues in the CDR3.

CDR3 protein: CASSQRGESTDTQYF. In DNA, the CDR3 is TGTGCCAGCTCACAACGCGGGGAAAGCACAGATACGCAGTATTTT. The chain links TRBV18 to TRBJ2-3; tentatively, D is TRBD2 (6 bases). Germline V gene lookup returns CDR1 KGHSH and CDR2 LQKENI. The V and J ends lost 4 bases and 0 bases respectively, with 11 bases between them. The CDR3 totals 15 residues.

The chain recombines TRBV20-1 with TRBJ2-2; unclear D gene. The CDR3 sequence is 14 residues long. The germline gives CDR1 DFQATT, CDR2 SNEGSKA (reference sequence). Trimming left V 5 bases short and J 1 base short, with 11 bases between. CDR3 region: CSAPPSWNTGELFF. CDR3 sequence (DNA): TGCAGTGCTCCCCCCTCTTGGAACACCGGGGAGCTGTTTTTT.

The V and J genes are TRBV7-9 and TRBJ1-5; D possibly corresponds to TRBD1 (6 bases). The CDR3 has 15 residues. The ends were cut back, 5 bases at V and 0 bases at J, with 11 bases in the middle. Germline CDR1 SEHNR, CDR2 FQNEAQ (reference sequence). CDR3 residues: CASSISDSSNQPQHF. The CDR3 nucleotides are TGTGCCAGCAGCATCTCGGACAGTAGCAATCAGCCCCAGCATTTT. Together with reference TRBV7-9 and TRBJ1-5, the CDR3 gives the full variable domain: DTGVSQNPRHKITKRGQNVTFRCDPISEHNRLYWYRQTLGQGPEFLTYFQNEAQLEKSRLLSDRFSAERPKGSFSTLEIQRTEQGDSAMYLCASSISDSSNQPQHFGDGTRLSIL.

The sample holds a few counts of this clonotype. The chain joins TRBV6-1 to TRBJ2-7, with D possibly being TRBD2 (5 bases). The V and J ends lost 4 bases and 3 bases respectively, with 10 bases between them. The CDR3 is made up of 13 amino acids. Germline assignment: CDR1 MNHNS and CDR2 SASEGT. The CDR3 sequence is CASSVEADYEQYF. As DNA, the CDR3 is TGTGCCAGCAGTGTGGAGGCAGACTACGAGCAGTACTTC.

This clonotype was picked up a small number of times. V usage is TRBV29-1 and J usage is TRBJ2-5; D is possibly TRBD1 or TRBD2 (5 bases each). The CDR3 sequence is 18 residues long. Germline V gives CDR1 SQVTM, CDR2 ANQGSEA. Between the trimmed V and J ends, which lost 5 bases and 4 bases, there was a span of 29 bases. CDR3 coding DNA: TGCAGCGTTCTGCCGGTGTTTGGGGCCGGGGCAACCCTAGAGACCCAGTACTTC. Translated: CSVLPVFGAGATLETQYF.

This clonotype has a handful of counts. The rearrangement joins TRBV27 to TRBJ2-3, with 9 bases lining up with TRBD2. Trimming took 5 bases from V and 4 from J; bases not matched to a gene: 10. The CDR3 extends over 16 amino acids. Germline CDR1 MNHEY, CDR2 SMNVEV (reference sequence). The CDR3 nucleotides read TGTGCCAGCAGTCCCCGGACTAGCGAGGTGGCAGATACGCAGTATTTT. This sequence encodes CASSPRTSEVADTQYF.

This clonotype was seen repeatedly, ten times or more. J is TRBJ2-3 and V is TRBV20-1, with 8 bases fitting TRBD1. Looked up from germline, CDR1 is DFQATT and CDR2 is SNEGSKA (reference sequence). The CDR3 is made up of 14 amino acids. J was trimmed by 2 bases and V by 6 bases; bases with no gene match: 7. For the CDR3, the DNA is TGCAGTGCAGCCGGGACAGGCAACACAGATACGCAGTATTTT. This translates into CSAAGTGNTDTQYF.

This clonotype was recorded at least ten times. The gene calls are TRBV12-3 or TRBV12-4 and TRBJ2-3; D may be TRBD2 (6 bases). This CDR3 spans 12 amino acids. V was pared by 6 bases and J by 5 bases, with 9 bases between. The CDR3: CASSRTKDTQYF. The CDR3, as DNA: TGTGCCAGCAGCCGGACTAAAGATACGCAGTATTTT.

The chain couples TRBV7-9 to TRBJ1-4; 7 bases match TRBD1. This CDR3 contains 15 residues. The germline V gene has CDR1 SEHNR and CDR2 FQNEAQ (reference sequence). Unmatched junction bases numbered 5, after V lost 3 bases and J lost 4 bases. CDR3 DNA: TGTGCCAGCAGCTTGGGACAGACCCTTAATGAAAAACTGTTTTTT. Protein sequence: CASSLGQTLNEKLFF.

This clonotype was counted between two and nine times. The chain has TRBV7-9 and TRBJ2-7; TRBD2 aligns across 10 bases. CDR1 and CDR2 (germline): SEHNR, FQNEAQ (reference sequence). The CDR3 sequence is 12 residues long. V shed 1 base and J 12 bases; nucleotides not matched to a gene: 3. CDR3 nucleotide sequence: TGTGCCAGCAGCTTAGTAGCGGGAGGTCTGTACTTC. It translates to CASSLVAGGLYF.

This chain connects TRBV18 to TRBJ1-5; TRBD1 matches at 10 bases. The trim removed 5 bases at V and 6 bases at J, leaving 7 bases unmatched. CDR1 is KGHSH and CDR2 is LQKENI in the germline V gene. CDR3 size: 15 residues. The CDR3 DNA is TGTGCCAGCTCAGAGACAGGGGGCTCTAGTCAGCCCCAGCATTTT. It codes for CASSETGGSSQPQHF.

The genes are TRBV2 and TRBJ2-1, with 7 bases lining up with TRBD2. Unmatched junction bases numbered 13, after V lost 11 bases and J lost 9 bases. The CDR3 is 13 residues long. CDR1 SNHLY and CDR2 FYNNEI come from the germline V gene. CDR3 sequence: CASARGEWTEQFF. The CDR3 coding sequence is TGTGCCTCAGCCCGGGGGGAGTGGACTGAGCAGTTCTTC.